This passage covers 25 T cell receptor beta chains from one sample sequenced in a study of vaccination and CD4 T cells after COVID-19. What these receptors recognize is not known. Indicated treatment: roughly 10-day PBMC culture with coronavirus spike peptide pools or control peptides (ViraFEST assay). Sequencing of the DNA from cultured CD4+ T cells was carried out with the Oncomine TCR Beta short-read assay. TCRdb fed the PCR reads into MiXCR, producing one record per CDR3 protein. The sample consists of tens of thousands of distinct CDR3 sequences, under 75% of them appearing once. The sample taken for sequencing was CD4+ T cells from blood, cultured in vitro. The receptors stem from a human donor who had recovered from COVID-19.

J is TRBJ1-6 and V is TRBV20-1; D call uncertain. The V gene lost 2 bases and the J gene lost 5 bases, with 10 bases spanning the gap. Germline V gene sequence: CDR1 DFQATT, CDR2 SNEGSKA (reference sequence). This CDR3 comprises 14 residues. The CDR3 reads CSARPGPHNSPLHF. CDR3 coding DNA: TGCAGTGCTAGACCGGGCCCACATAATTCACCCCTCCACTTT.

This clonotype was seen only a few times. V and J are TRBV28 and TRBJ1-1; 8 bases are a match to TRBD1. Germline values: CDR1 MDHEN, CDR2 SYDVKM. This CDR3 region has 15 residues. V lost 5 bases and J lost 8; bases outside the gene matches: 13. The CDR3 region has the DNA TGTGCCAGCAGTCCCCCGACAGGGGAAAAAATGGAAGCTTTCTTT. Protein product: CASSPPTGEKMEAFF.

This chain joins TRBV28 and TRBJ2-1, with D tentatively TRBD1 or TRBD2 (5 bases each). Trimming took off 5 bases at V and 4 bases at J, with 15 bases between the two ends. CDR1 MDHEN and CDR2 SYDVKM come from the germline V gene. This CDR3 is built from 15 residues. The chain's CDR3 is CASSPGRGMYNEQFF. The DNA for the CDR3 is TGTGCCAGCAGTCCGGGACGGGGCATGTACAATGAGCAGTTCTTC.

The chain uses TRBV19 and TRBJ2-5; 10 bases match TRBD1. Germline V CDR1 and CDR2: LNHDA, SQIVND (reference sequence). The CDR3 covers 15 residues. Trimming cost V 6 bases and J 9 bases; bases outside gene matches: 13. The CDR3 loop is CASSSRTGGDWAQYF. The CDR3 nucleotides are TGTGCCAGTAGCTCAAGGACAGGGGGGGATTGGGCCCAGTACTTC.

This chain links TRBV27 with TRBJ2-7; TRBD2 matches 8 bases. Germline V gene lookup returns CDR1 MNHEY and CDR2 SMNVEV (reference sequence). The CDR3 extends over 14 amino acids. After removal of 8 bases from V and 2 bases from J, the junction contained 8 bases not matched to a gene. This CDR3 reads CASRLASLTYEQYF. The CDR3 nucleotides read TGTGCCAGCCGACTAGCGTCCTTGACCTACGAGCAGTACTTC.

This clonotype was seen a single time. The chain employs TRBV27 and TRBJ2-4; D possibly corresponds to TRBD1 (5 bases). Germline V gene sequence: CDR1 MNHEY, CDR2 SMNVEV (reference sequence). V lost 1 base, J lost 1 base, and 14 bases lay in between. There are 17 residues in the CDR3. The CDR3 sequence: CASSLLYRSPAKNIQYF. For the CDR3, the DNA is TGTGCCAGCAGTTTATTATACAGGTCCCCGGCCAAAAACATTCAGTACTTC.

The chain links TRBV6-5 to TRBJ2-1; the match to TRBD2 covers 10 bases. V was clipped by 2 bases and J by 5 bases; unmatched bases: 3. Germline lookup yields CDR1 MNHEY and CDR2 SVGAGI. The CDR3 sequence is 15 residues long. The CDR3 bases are TGTGCCAGCAGTTACAGTACTAGCGGGAACAATGAGCAGTTCTTC. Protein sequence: CASSYSTSGNNEQFF.

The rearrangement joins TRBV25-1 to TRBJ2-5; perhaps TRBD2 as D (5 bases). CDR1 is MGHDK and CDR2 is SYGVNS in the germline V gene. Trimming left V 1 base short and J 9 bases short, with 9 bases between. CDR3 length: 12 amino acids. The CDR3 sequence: CASSEFGRAQYF. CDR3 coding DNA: TGTGCCAGCAGTGAATTCGGGCGGGCCCAGTACTTC.

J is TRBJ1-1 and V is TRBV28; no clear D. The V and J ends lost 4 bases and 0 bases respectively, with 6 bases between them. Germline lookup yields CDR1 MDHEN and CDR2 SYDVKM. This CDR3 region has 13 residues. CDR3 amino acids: CASSSVLNTEAFF. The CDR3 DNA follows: TGTGCCAGCAGTTCGGTCCTGAACACTGAAGCTTTCTTT. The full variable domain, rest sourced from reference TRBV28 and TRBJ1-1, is DVKVTQSSRYLVKRTGEKVFLECVQDMDHENMFWYRQDPGLGLRLIYFSYDVKMKEKGDIPEGYSVSREKKERFSLILESASTNQTSMYLCASSSVLNTEAFFGQGTRLTVV.

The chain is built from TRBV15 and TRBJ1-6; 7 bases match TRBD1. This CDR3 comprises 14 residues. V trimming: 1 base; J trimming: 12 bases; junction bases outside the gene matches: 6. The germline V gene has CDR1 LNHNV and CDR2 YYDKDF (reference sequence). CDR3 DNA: TGTGCCACCAGCAGAGGACAGGGAGGCTTACCCCTCCACTTT. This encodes CATSRGQGGLPLHF.

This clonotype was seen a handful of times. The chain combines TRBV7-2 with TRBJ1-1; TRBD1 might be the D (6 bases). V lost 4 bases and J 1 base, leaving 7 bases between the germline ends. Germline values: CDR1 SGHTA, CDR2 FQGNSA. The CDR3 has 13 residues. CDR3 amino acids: CASSSGQNTEAFF. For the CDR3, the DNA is TGTGCCAGCAGCTCGGGACAGAACACTGAAGCTTTCTTT.

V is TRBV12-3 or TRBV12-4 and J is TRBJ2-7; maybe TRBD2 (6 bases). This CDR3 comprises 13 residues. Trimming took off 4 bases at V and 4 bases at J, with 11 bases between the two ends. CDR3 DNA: TGTGCCAGCAGTTGGGGGGTGGGTTACGAGCAGTACTTC. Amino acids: CASSWGVGYEQYF.

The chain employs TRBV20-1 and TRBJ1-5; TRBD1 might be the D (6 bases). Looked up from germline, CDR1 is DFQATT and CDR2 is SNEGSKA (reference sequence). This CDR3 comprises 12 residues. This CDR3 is CRVGGAGQPQHF. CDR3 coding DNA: TGCAGGGTCGGGGGCGCGGGTCAGCCCCAGCATTTT.

The CDR3 DNA reads as TGCAGTATGACAGCAACTAATGAAAAACTGTTTTTT. This codes for CSMTATNEKLFF. The chain employs TRBV20-1 and TRBJ1-4; D perhaps matches TRBD1 (5 bases). The V gene lost 8 bases and the J gene lost 0 bases, with 7 bases spanning the gap. The CDR3 sequence is 12 residues long. The germline V gene has CDR1 DFQATT and CDR2 SNEGSKA (reference sequence).

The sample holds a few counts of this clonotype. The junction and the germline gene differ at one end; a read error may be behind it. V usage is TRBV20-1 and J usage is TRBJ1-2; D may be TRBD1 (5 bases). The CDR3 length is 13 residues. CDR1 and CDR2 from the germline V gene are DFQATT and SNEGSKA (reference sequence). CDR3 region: CRARVQGNYGYTF. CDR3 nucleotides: TGCAGGGCTAGGGTCCAGGGCAACTATGGCTACACCTTC.

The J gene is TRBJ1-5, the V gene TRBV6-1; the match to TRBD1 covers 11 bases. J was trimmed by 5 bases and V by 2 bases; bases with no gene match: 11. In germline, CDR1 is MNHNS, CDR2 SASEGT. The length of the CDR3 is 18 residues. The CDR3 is CASSEQRTGGRIDQPQHF. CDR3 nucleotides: TGTGCCAGCAGTGAACAGAGGACAGGGGGCAGGATAGATCAGCCCCAGCATTTT.

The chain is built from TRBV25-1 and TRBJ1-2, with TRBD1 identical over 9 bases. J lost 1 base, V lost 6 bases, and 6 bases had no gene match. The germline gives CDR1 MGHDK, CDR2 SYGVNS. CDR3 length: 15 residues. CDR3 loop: CASRGPGQGNYGYTF. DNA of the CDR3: TGTGCCAGCAGGGGACCGGGACAGGGTAACTATGGCTACACCTTC.

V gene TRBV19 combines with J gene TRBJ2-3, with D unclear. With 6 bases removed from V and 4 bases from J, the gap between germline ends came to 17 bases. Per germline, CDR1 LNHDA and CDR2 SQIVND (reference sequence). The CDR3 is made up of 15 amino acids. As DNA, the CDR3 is TGTGCCAGTAGAGAGCCGACCCGCGGCCCAGATACGCAGTATTTT. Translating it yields CASREPTRGPDTQYF.

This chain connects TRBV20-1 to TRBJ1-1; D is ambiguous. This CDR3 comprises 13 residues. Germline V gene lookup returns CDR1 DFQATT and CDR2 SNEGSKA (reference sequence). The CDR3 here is CRGSQAPNTEAFF. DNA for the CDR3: TGCAGAGGGTCTCAGGCGCCGAACACTGAAGCTTTCTTT.

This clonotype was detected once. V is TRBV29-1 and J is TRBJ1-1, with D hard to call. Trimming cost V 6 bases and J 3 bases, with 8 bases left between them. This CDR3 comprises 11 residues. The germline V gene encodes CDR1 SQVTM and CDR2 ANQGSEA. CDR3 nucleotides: TGCAGCGTCCGGCAGGACACTGAAGCTTTCTTT. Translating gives CSVRQDTEAFF. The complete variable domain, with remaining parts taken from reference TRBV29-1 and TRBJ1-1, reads SAVISQKPSRDICQRGTSLTIQCQVDSQVTMMFWYRQQPGQSLTLIATANQGSEATYESGFVIDKFPISRPNLTFSTLTVSNMSPEDSSIYLCSVRQDTEAFFGQGTRLTVV.

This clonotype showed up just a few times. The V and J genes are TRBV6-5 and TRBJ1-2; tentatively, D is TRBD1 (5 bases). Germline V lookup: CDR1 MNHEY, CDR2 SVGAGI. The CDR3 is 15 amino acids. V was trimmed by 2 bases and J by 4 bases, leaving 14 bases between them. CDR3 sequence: CASSYGASGAYGYTF. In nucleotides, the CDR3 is TGTGCCAGCAGTTACGGGGCCTCTGGGGCCTATGGCTACACCTTC.

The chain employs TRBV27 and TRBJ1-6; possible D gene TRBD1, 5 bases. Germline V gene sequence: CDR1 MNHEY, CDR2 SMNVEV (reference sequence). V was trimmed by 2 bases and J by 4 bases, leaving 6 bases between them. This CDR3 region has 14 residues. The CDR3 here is CASSLEGYNSPLHF. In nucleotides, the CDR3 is TGTGCCAGCAGTTTAGAGGGGTATAATTCACCCCTCCACTTT.

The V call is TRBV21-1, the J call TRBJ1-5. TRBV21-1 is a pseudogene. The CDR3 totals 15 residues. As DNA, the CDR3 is TGTGCCAGCAGACCTACGGAAGGGAGGGATCAGCCCCAGCATTTT. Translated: CASRPTEGRDQPQHF.

The DNA for the CDR3 is TGTGCCAGCAGGCCCCTAGCGGGACGGGCAGATACGCAGTATTTT. Translated: CASRPLAGRADTQYF. The chain links TRBV2 to TRBJ2-3; 9 bases line up with TRBD2. Germline-derived CDR1 and CDR2 are SNHLY and FYNNEI. V was pared by 6 bases and J by 4 bases, with 8 bases of the junction left unmatched. There are 15 residues in the CDR3.

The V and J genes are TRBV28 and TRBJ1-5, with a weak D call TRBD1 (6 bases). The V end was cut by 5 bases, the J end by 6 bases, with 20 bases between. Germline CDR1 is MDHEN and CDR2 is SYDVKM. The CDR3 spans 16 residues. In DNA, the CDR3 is TGTGCCAGCAGTCTCTCCCCGACAGGTCTGAGTCAGCCCCAGCATTTT. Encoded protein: CASSLSPTGLSQPQHF.